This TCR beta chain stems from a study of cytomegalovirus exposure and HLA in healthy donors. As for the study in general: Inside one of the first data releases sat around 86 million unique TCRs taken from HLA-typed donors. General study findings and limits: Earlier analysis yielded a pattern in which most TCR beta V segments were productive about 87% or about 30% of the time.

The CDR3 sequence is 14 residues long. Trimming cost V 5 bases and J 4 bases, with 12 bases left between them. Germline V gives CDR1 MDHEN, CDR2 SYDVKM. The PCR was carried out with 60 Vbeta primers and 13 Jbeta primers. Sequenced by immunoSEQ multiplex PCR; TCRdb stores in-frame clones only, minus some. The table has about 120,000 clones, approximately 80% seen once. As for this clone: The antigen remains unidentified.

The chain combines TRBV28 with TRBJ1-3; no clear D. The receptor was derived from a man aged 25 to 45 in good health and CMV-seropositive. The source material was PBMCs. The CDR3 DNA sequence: TGTGCCAGCAGTCCGTCTTTCCTCGGAAACACCATATATTTT. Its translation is CASSPSFLGNTIYF.